Listed here are 32 T cell receptor beta chains from one sample, sequenced in a study of blood T cell repertoires in COVID-19. Assay: immunoSEQ multiplex PCR; the TCRdb copy retains only in-frame clones and omits some. This sample has a few hundred thousand clones, with 75% to 90% found just once. Sequencing was carried out using peripheral blood. The receptors come from a woman in her sixties or seventies with COVID-19, enrolled during active disease.

The gene calls are TRBV5-1 and TRBJ1-6; maybe TRBD1 (5 bases). This CDR3 has 14 amino acids. Germline values: CDR1 SGHRS, CDR2 YFSETQ. V was clipped by 0 bases and J by 7 bases, with 8 bases between them. CDR3 in DNA: TGCGCCAGCAGCTTGGGGGGCCCGAATTCACCCCTCCACTTT. This sequence encodes CASSLGGPNSPLHF.

The chain carries TRBV30 and TRBJ1-6, with a possible D match to TRBD1 (6 bases). CDR3 length equals 15 residues. The V gene's germline CDR1 is GTSNPN and CDR2 SVGIG (reference sequence). The V and J ends lost 0 bases and 9 bases respectively, with 15 bases between them. Here the CDR3 DNA reads TGTGCCTGGAGTGTCCGAGGGGGGGGGAGTTCACCCCTCCACTTT. This encodes CAWSVRGGGSSPLHF.

A remark on this clone: The same CDR3 also results from other DNA sequences found in this sample. The gene calls are TRBV6-5 and TRBJ1-1, with 8 positions matching TRBD1. The J segment lost 5 bases and the V segment lost 6 bases, leaving 5 bases of the junction unmatched. Germline V lookup: CDR1 MNHEY, CDR2 SVGAGI. CDR3 size: 13 residues. CDR3 DNA sequence: TGTGCCAGCAGAATCGGACAGGGAACTGAAGCTTTCTTT. It is translated as CASRIGQGTEAFF.

The CDR3 spells CATSPLGTGGADTGELFF. For the CDR3, the DNA is TGTGCCACCAGTCCGTTGGGGACAGGGGGCGCCGACACCGGGGAGCTGTTTTTT. This chain uses TRBV24-1 with TRBJ2-2, with 12 positions matching TRBD1. CDR1 is KGHDR, CDR2 SFDVKD, per germline. This CDR3 region has 18 residues. V was pared by 6 bases and J by 3 bases, with 10 bases of the junction left unmatched.

J is TRBJ2-2 and V is TRBV14, with 7 bases that match TRBD1. Germline trimming cut 8 bases from V and 7 bases from J; bases unmatched to any gene: 7. The CDR3 sequence is 13 residues long. In germline, CDR1 is SGHDN, CDR2 FVKESK. CDR3 nucleotide sequence: TGTGCCAGCTCGTCAGACAGGGTCGGGGAGCTGTTTTTT. Amino acids: CASSSDRVGELFF.

V and J are TRBV2 and TRBJ2-1, with 10 bases lining up with TRBD2. The V gene's germline CDR1 is SNHLY and CDR2 FYNNEI. The CDR3 covers 16 residues. With 0 bases clipped from V and 7 bases from J, the junction kept 6 bases outside the gene matches. The CDR3 nucleotides are TGTGCCAGCAGTGAAGCGGGACTAGCGAGCCTTAATGAGCAGTTCTTC. Translating gives CASSEAGLASLNEQFF.

The genes are TRBV19 and TRBJ2-1; tentative D call: TRBD1 (6 bases). The V end lost 5 bases, the J end lost 8 bases, and 10 bases lay between the germline ends. Germline CDR1 and CDR2: LNHDA and SQIVND (reference sequence). CDR3 size: 12 residues. The CDR3 is CASSDRSHEQFF. In nucleotides, the CDR3 is TGTGCCAGTAGTGACAGGTCCCATGAGCAGTTCTTC.

The chain's CDR3 is CASSSGLAGTQYF. In DNA, the CDR3 is TGTGCCAGCAGTTCCGGACTAGCCGGGACCCAGTACTTC. The V gene is TRBV6-5, the J gene TRBJ2-5; TRBD2 agrees at 8 bases. Trimming at V came to 4 bases and at J to 7 bases, leaving 5 bases not matched to a gene. The CDR3 runs 13 residues. Germline lookup yields CDR1 MNHEY and CDR2 SVGAGI.

V gene TRBV28 combines with J gene TRBJ1-4; D remains unclear. The CDR3 covers 15 residues. V was shortened by 5 bases and J by 0 bases, with 10 bases between the two germline ends. CDR1 is MDHEN and CDR2 is SYDVKM in the germline V gene. In nucleotides, the CDR3 is TGTGCCAGCAGTAACCTACAGACAACTAATGAAAAACTGTTTTTT. Translating it yields CASSNLQTTNEKLFF. Based on the CDR3 plus reference TRBV28 and TRBJ1-4, the full variable domain is DVKVTQSSRYLVKRTGEKVFLECVQDMDHENMFWYRQDPGLGLRLIYFSYDVKMKEKGDIPEGYSVSREKKERFSLILESASTNQTSMYLCASSNLQTTNEKLFFGSGTQLSVL.

This rearrangement joins TRBV9 to TRBJ1-4; D not certain. Germline CDR1 is SGDLS and CDR2 is YYNGEE. The CDR3 is 15 residues long. V lost 0 bases, J lost 3 bases, and 9 bases lay in between. This CDR3 is CASSVGPVANEKLFF. The CDR3 DNA reads as TGTGCCAGCAGCGTAGGCCCGGTAGCTAATGAAAAACTGTTTTTT.

The rearrangement joins TRBV30 to TRBJ2-7; 15 nucleotides agree with TRBD2. This CDR3 region has 19 residues. Per the germline V gene, CDR1 is GTSNPN and CDR2 is SVGIG (reference sequence). With V trimmed by 0 bases and J by 5 bases, 14 bases remained unmatched. DNA for the CDR3: TGTGCCTGGAGTGTACGGCCCCGGACTAGCGGGGGGGCCCCCCACGAGCAGTACTTC. Its protein product is CAWSVRPRTSGGAPHEQYF.

This chain uses TRBV5-8 with TRBJ1-1; D is undetermined. Germline V gene lookup returns CDR1 SGHTS and CDR2 YDEGEE. V lost 4 bases to trimming and J lost 4 bases, with 8 bases between them. The CDR3 runs to 12 residues. CDR3 region: CASSQWFTEAFF. CDR3 nucleotide sequence: TGTGCCAGCAGCCAGTGGTTCACTGAAGCTTTCTTT.

The chain couples TRBV9 to TRBJ2-2; 10 positions match TRBD1. In germline, CDR1 is SGDLS, CDR2 YYNGEE. The CDR3 runs 16 residues. The V segment lost 1 base and the J segment 4 bases; nucleotides outside the gene matches: 4. The CDR3 is CASSVKGQGSTGELFF. CDR3 DNA: TGTGCCAGCAGCGTAAAGGGACAGGGGTCCACCGGGGAGCTGTTTTTT.

CDR3 sequence reads: CASSLGTSGGGEQFF. CDR3 DNA: TGCGCCAGCAGCTTAGGGACTAGCGGGGGAGGAGAGCAGTTCTTC. The J gene is TRBJ2-1, the V gene TRBV5-1; 14 nucleotides line up with TRBD2. J was trimmed by 10 bases and V by 2 bases; bases with no gene match: 5. Germline CDR1 SGHRS, CDR2 YFSETQ. CDR3 length equals 15 residues.

The chain recombines TRBV24-1 with TRBJ2-1; TRBD1 agrees at 9 bases. In germline, CDR1 is KGHDR, CDR2 SFDVKD. This CDR3 has 18 residues. Trimming removed 0 bases from V and 1 base from J; junction bases left unmatched: 6. CDR3 DNA sequence: TGTGCCACCAGTGATTTGGGGGGGACAGGGAGATCCTACAATGAGCAGTTCTTC. Translated: CATSDLGGTGRSYNEQFF.

The V gene is TRBV4-1, the J gene TRBJ2-1; maybe TRBD1 (6 bases). V was cut by 1 base and J by 7 bases, with 11 bases left in between. Per germline, CDR1 MGHRA and CDR2 YSYEKL. There are 14 residues in the CDR3. DNA of the CDR3: TGCGCCAGCAGCCAAGGGGGGCCAGCGAATGAGCAGTTCTTC. Residues: CASSQGGPANEQFF.

CDR3 amino acids: CASSLTPGAPFF. CDR3 DNA sequence: TGCGCCAGCAGCTTAACCCCCGGAGCCCCGTTCTTC. The chain couples TRBV5-1 to TRBJ2-1; D remains ambiguous. V dropped 2 bases and J dropped 15 bases, with 15 bases sitting between them. The germline V gene encodes CDR1 SGHRS and CDR2 YFSETQ. The CDR3 sequence is 12 residues long.

The chain uses TRBV6-6 and TRBJ1-6, with D maybe TRBD1 (5 bases). Germline values: CDR1 MNHNY, CDR2 SVGAGI (reference sequence). The CDR3 covers 12 residues. V was cut by 8 bases and J by 8 bases, with 10 bases left in between. The CDR3 DNA sequence: TGTGCCAGCCGGGGGGGGGATTCACCCCTCCACTTT. Its translation: CASRGGDSPLHF.

This chain connects TRBV15 to TRBJ1-5, with D perhaps matching TRBD1 (6 bases). Looked up from germline, CDR1 is LNHNV and CDR2 is YYDKDF (reference sequence). The CDR3 has 16 residues. V was shortened by 1 base and J by 8 bases, with 18 bases between the two germline ends. In DNA, the CDR3 is TGTGCCACCAGCAGAGTCCCGGGACACCCATCAGAGCCCCAGCATTTT. It codes for CATSRVPGHPSEPQHF.

V is TRBV7-3 and J is TRBJ2-5; D may be TRBD2 (5 bases). With 3 bases removed from V and 4 bases from J, the gap between germline ends came to 9 bases. The germline V gene has CDR1 SGHTA and CDR2 FQGTGA. The CDR3 sequence is 13 residues long. The CDR3 sequence is CASSFSAGETQYF. The DNA of the CDR3 is TGTGCCAGCAGCTTCTCGGCGGGAGAGACCCAGTACTTC.

The chain couples TRBV5-6 to TRBJ1-3; D is undetermined. Germline V gives CDR1 SGHDT, CDR2 YYEEEE. The CDR3 loop spans 14 amino acids. The ends were cut back, 0 bases at V and 0 bases at J, with 4 bases in the middle. The CDR3 protein is CASSLANSGNTIYF. The CDR3 DNA is TGTGCCAGCAGCTTGGCCAACTCTGGAAACACCATATATTTT.

The CDR3 nucleotides read TGTGCCAGCTCCCCCAACTATGGGACACATACGCAGTATTTT. This translates into CASSPNYGTHTQYF. The genes are TRBV18 and TRBJ2-3; TRBD1 is a possible D gene (6 bases). V was pared by 6 bases and J by 7 bases, with 17 bases between. Germline lookup yields CDR1 KGHSH and CDR2 LQKENI. CDR3 length: 14 amino acids.

The V call is TRBV27, the J call TRBJ2-7; the D gene is possibly TRBD1 (6 bases). Germline assignment: CDR1 MNHEY and CDR2 SMNVEV (reference sequence). The V and J ends lost 6 bases and 2 bases respectively, with 14 bases between them. There are 14 residues in the CDR3. The CDR3 sequence: CASSYDRSTYEQYF. The CDR3 nucleotides read TGTGCCAGCAGCTATGACAGGAGCACCTACGAGCAGTACTTC.

There are a few counts of this clone. This rearrangement joins TRBV28 to TRBJ2-5; D might be TRBD2 (5 bases). The CDR3 is made up of 15 amino acids. The ends were cut back, 4 bases at V and 0 bases at J, with 12 bases in the middle. Per the germline V gene, CDR1 is MDHEN and CDR2 is SYDVKM. CDR3 DNA: TGTGCCAGCAGTTCGCCGAGAGGGTACCAAGAGACCCAGTACTTC. It is translated as CASSSPRGYQETQYF.

The chain couples TRBV5-1 to TRBJ2-3, with 14 nucleotides matching TRBD2. V shed 3 bases and J 2 bases; nucleotides not matched to a gene: 2. This CDR3 is 16 amino acids long. Per germline, CDR1 SGHRS and CDR2 YFSETQ. The CDR3 here is CASSWGLAGATDTQYF. CDR3 bases: TGCGCCAGCAGCTGGGGACTAGCGGGAGCCACAGATACGCAGTATTTT.

This clone has a handful of counts. The V gene is TRBV7-2, the J gene TRBJ1-1; D might be TRBD1 (6 bases). V shed 0 bases and J shed 5 bases, with 13 bases lying between them. CDR3 length equals 15 residues. CDR1 is SGHTA, CDR2 FQGNSA, per germline. The CDR3 region is CASSLAYRAGTEAFF. The CDR3 nucleotides read TGTGCCAGCAGCTTAGCGTACAGGGCGGGTACTGAAGCTTTCTTT.

The genes are TRBV5-8 and TRBJ1-2; 11 nucleotides align to TRBD1. Germline CDR1 SGHTS, CDR2 YDEGEE. This CDR3 has 15 residues. J gave up 8 bases and V 1 base, and 7 bases lay outside the gene matches. CDR3 loop: CASSLSGTGGRGYTF. CDR3 bases: TGTGCCAGCAGCTTGTCAGGGACAGGGGGACGCGGCTACACCTTC.

This clone occurred once. J is TRBJ1-2 and V is TRBV15, with a weak D call TRBD1 (6 bases). The germline gives CDR1 LNHNV, CDR2 YYDKDF (reference sequence). The CDR3 covers 14 residues. Trimming left V 3 bases short and J 3 bases short, with 11 bases between. CDR3 region: CATSRSQGDYGYTF. The CDR3 nucleotides are TGTGCCACCAGCAGGTCACAGGGAGACTATGGCTACACCTTC.

This sequence joins TRBV3-1 (or the pseudogene TRBV3-2) and TRBJ1-5; D is ambiguous. Trimming removed 0 bases at V and 6 bases at J, with 12 bases between. CDR1 and CDR2 from the germline V gene are LGHDT and YNNKEL (reference sequence). This CDR3 has 15 residues. The CDR3 sequence: CASSQDCGWSQPQHF. As DNA, the CDR3 is TGTGCCAGCAGCCAAGATTGCGGGTGGAGTCAGCCCCAGCATTTT.

The chain uses TRBV7-2 and TRBJ2-3, with 8 bases matching TRBD2. The V and J ends lost 5 bases and 4 bases, in that order; junction bases with no gene match: 5. The CDR3 sequence is 14 residues long. The germline CDR1 and CDR2 sequences are SGHTA and FQGNSA. This CDR3 is CASSPGGLADTQYF. The CDR3 coding sequence is TGTGCCAGCAGCCCGGGAGGGTTAGCAGATACGCAGTATTTT.

CDR3: CAAAGDSGNTIYF. In nucleotides, the CDR3 is TGTGCTGCCGCGGGAGACTCTGGAAACACCATATATTTT. The chain links TRBV30 to TRBJ1-3; no clear D gene. The germline V gene encodes CDR1 GTSNPN and CDR2 SVGIG (reference sequence). CDR3 length: 13 residues.

J is TRBJ1-6 and V is TRBV5-4; D gene unclear. CDR1 is SGHNT and CDR2 is YYREEE in the germline V gene (reference sequence). V lost 4 bases, J lost 8 bases, and 13 bases lay in between. This CDR3 has 14 amino acids. The CDR3 DNA is TGTGCCAGCAGCCGTGGGCAGAGAGATTCACCCCTCCACTTT. Translating gives CASSRGQRDSPLHF. The whole variable domain, filled in from reference TRBV5-4 and TRBJ1-6, reads ETGVTQSPTHLIKTRGQQVTLRCSSQSGHNTVSWYQQALGQGPQFIFQYYREEENGRGNFPPRFSGLQFPNYSSELNVNALELDDSALYLCASSRGQRDSPLHFGNGTRLTVT.